One sample yielded the 8 T cell receptor beta chains listed below, sequenced in a study of blood T cells in healthy people across ages (dated by TCRdb to 2014 to 2015). Libraries were made using 5' RACE. Sequencing was performed on an Illumina HiSeq 2500. A second about 7 to 12 cycle PCR used a sample-barcoded 5' primer and a J-beta primer mix. Starting from the raw public reads, TCRdb applied fastp trimming at Q25, assembled clones with MiXCR and retained in-frame beta chains. CDR3 protein sequences are deduplicated, and each keeps its most common genes and DNA. The sample table holds hundreds of thousands of distinct CDR3 sequences, of which roughly 50% were seen once. The ten largest account for roughly 26% of the sample. Sample: blood. The receptors stem from a man aged 35 to 55 in good health.

A remark on this clonotype: A much more abundant neighbour one base away suggests this may be a read error. The gene calls are TRBV12-3 or TRBV12-4 and TRBJ2-5; D may correspond to TRBD1 or TRBD2 (5 bases each). This CDR3 contains 15 residues. CDR3 sequence: CGSSPEVWGSETQYF. CDR3 nucleotides: TGTGGCAGCAGCCCCGAAGTGTGGGGGTCGGAGACCCAGTACTTC.

This clonotype was seen a handful of times. CDR3 nucleotide sequence: TGCGCCAGCAGCCCTGGACAGGGGAGTGGGTCCTATGGCTACACCTTC. Translating gives CASSPGQGSGSYGYTF. The chain is built from TRBV5-1 and TRBJ1-2, with 9 bases fitting TRBD1. CDR1 and CDR2 (germline): SGHRS, YFSETQ. The CDR3 consists of 16 residues. The V segment lost 4 bases and the J segment 4 bases; nucleotides outside the gene matches: 11.

This clonotype has only one observation. The chain carries TRBV12-3 or TRBV12-4 and TRBJ2-3, with 14 positions matching TRBD2. After removal of 5 bases from V and 0 bases from J, the junction contained 4 bases not matched to a gene. The CDR3 spans 17 residues. The CDR3 region is CASSPGLAGVSTDTQYF. The CDR3 DNA reads as TGTGCCAGCAGTCCGGGACTAGCGGGGGTTAGCACAGATACGCAGTATTTT.

The rearrangement links TRBV7-2 to TRBJ2-1, with unresolved D. V lost 1 base and J 10 bases, leaving 11 bases between the germline ends. The CDR3 loop spans 13 amino acids. Germline V gene data show CDR1 as SGHTA and CDR2 as FQGNSA. The chain's CDR3 is CASSLDPTAEQFF. DNA of the CDR3: TGTGCCAGCAGCTTAGATCCCACTGCCGAGCAGTTCTTC.

The chain uses TRBV6-5 and TRBJ2-1; no clear D. CDR3 length: 20 amino acids. Germline CDR1 and CDR2: MNHEY and SVGAGI. The V and J ends lost 2 bases and 9 bases respectively, with 32 bases between them. The CDR3 sequence: CASSYVGFTNIAAPTSEQFF. Here the CDR3 DNA reads TGTGCCAGCAGTTACGTAGGGTTCACGAACATAGCAGCGCCGACCTCTGAGCAGTTCTTC.

The rearrangement joins TRBV4-2 to TRBJ2-3; TRBD1 matches 9 bases. Per the germline V gene, CDR1 is LGHNA and CDR2 is YNFKEQ. This CDR3 is 16 amino acids long. Trimming took 1 base from V and 5 from J; bases not matched to a gene: 7. The CDR3 DNA reads TGTGCCAGCAGCCAAGCACAGGGGGCGCGGGGAGATACGCAGTATTTT. It codes for CASSQAQGARGDTQYF.

This clonotype was found once. The chain links TRBV3-1 to TRBJ2-1; 9 positions match TRBD2. Germline CDR1 and CDR2: LGHDT and YNNKEL (reference sequence). Germline trimming cut 4 bases from V and 10 bases from J; bases unmatched to any gene: 5. CDR3 size: 13 residues. In DNA, the CDR3 is TGTGCCAGCAGCCCGGGACTAGCATTCGAGCAGTTCTTC. Amino acids: CASSPGLAFEQFF.

Remarks on this clonotype: At one of its ends the junction is not consistent with the germline gene, which may arise from a read error. CDR3 loop: CVSSRSVAALAKNIQYF. DNA for the CDR3: TGTGTCAGCAGTCGCTCGGTAGCGGCCCTAGCCAAAAACATTCAGTACTTC. V is TRBV6-6 and J is TRBJ2-4, with D tentatively TRBD2 (6 bases). Germline V gene sequence: CDR1 MNHNY, CDR2 SVGAGI (reference sequence). The CDR3 consists of 17 residues.